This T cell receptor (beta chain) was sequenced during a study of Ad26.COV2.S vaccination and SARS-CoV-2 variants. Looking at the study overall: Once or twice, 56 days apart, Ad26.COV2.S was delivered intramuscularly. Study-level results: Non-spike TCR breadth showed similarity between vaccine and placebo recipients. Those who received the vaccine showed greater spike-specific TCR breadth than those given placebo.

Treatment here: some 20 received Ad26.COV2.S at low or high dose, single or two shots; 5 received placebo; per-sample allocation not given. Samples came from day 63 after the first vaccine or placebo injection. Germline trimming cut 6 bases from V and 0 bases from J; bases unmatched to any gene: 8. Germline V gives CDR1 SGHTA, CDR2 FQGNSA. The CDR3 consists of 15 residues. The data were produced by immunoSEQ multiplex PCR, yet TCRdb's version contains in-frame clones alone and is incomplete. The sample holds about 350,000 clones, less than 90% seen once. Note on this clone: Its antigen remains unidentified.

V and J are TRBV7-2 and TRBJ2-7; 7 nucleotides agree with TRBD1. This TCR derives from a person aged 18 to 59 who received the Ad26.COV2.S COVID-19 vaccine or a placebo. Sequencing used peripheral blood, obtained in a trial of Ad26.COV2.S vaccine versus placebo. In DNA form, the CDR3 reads TGTGCCAGCAGGGGAACCGGGACAGCCTCCTACGAGCAGTACTTC. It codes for CASRGTGTASYEQYF.